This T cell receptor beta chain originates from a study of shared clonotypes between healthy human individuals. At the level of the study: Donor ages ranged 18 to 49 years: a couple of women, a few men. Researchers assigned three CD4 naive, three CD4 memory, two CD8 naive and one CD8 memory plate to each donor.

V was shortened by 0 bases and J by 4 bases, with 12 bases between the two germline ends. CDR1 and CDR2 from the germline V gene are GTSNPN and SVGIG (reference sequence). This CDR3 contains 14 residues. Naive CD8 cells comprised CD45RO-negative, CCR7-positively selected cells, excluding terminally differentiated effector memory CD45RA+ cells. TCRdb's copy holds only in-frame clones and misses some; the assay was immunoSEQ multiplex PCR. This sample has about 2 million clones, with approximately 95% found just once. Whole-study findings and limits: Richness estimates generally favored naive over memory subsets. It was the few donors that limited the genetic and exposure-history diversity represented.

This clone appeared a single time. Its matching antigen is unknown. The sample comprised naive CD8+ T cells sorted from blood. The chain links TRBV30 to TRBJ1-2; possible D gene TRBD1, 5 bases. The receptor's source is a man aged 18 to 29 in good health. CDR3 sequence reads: CAWSVREAIYGYTF. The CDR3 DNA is TGTGCCTGGAGTGTCAGGGAAGCGATCTATGGCTACACCTTC.